A single sample is the source of the 27 T cell receptor beta chains below, sequenced in a study of memory CD4+ T cells and cytomegalovirus serostatus. The sort gate was single viable CD3+CD4+CD8-CD45RO+ cells for memory CD4+ T cells. This table comes from immunoSEQ multiplex PCR, and its TCRdb copy is limited to in-frame clones, with some not included. The table has around 62,000 clones, about 75% seen once; the top ten hold roughly 4.7%. Sequenced material: memory CD4+ T cells from blood. These TCRs come from an adult in good health and CMV-seropositive.

This clone was seen a few times. The chain carries TRBV7-2 and TRBJ2-1, with D possibly being TRBD2 (6 bases). There are 19 residues in the CDR3. Between the trimmed V and J ends, which lost 2 bases and 0 bases, there was a span of 20 bases. Germline values: CDR1 SGHTA, CDR2 FQGNSA. This chain's CDR3 is CASSLYLTGLLSSYNEQFF. For the CDR3, the DNA is TGTGCCAGCAGCTTATACCTCACGGGACTCCTGAGCTCCTACAATGAGCAGTTCTTC.

The CDR3 reads CASSLELRGSEGTDTQYF. Written as DNA, the CDR3 is TGCGCCAGCAGCTTGGAACTTCGGGGTAGCGAGGGCACAGATACGCAGTATTTT. The rearrangement links TRBV5-1 to TRBJ2-3, with D possibly TRBD2 on 5 matching bases. This CDR3 contains 18 residues. Trimming took off 0 bases at V and 1 base at J, with 18 bases between the two ends. Germline V gives CDR1 SGHRS, CDR2 YFSETQ.

The chain employs TRBV28 and TRBJ1-5; 9 bases fit TRBD1. The CDR3 is made up of 18 amino acids. The V and J ends lost 3 bases and 0 bases, in that order; junction bases with no gene match: 9. Germline V gives CDR1 MDHEN, CDR2 SYDVKM. The CDR3 DNA reads as TGTGCCAGCAGTTTTTTACGAGGGACAGGGAATAGCAATCAGCCCCAGCATTTT. Translating gives CASSFLRGTGNSNQPQHF.

The gene calls are TRBV5-1 and TRBJ2-7, with 14 bases lining up with TRBD2. The CDR3 totals 14 residues. The J segment lost 6 bases and the V segment lost 4 bases, leaving 3 bases of the junction unmatched. The V gene's germline CDR1 is SGHRS and CDR2 YFSETQ. CDR3 protein: CASSPGLAGAEQYF. Here the CDR3 DNA reads TGCGCCAGCAGCCCGGGACTAGCGGGAGCCGAGCAGTACTTC.

This chain uses TRBV29-1 with TRBJ2-1; 7 bases are shared with TRBD1. Losses at the gene ends were 6 bases for V and 5 bases for J; bases not matched to a gene: 10. The CDR3 contains 14 residues. CDR1 is SQVTM, CDR2 ANQGSEA, per germline. The CDR3 DNA reads as TGCAGCGTCAAGGGGGCGGTCCGGGACAATGAGCAGTTCTTC. It codes for CSVKGAVRDNEQFF.

The rearrangement uses TRBV15 and TRBJ1-2; TRBD1 agrees at 10 bases. Germline CDR1 reads LNHNV; CDR2 reads YYDKDF (reference sequence). V lost 8 bases, J lost 1 base, and 4 bases stayed unmatched. CDR3 size: 14 residues. The DNA of the CDR3 is TGTGCCACCTTGAGGGACAGGGGTAACTATGGCTACACCTTC. Protein: CATLRDRGNYGYTF.

This clone came up once. The V gene is TRBV10-3, the J gene TRBJ1-4; 7 positions match TRBD1. Germline lookup yields CDR1 ENHRY and CDR2 SYGVKD. The V gene end was trimmed by 6 bases and the J gene end by 7 bases; junction bases not matched to a gene: 5. The CDR3 contains 13 residues. As DNA, the CDR3 is TGTGCCATCAGGGGGGGACAGAGTGAAAAACTGTTTTTT. Amino acid sequence: CAIRGGQSEKLFF.

This clone was seen only once. This chain joins TRBV11-2 and TRBJ2-5, with 7 bases aligning to TRBD2. The ends lost 1 base at V and 2 bases at J; junction bases unmatched: 10. The CDR3 spans 17 residues. The germline V gene has CDR1 SGHAT and CDR2 FQNNGV. The chain's CDR3 is CASSLGVASGDQETQYF. The CDR3 DNA reads as TGTGCCAGCAGCTTAGGCGTGGCTAGCGGAGATCAAGAGACCCAGTACTTC.

The chain links TRBV6-1 to TRBJ1-2, with 10 bases lining up with TRBD1. The length of the CDR3 is 16 residues. Germline assignment: CDR1 MNHNS and CDR2 SASEGT. V gave up 3 bases and J gave up 1 base; unmatched junction bases: 5. The CDR3 protein is CASSEGQGILNYGYTF. The CDR3 region has the DNA TGTGCCAGCAGTGAGGGACAGGGGATCCTTAACTATGGCTACACCTTC.

V is TRBV7-6 and J is TRBJ2-5; perhaps D is TRBD1 or TRBD2 (5 bases each). This CDR3 spans 13 amino acids. The V end was cut by 0 bases, the J end by 4 bases, with 6 bases between. The germline V gene encodes CDR1 SGHVS and CDR2 FNYEAQ. Here the CDR3 reads CASSLARGETQYF. The CDR3 DNA reads TGTGCCAGCAGCTTAGCGAGGGGAGAGACCCAGTACTTC.

The rearrangement uses TRBV18 and TRBJ1-5; D is ambiguous. Germline V gene sequence: CDR1 KGHSH, CDR2 LQKENI. The CDR3 spans 15 residues. V shed 3 bases and J shed 0 bases, with 9 bases lying between them. The CDR3 region has the DNA TGTGCCAGCTCACCGAATCCCGCTAGCAATCAGCCCCAGCATTTT. The encoded protein is CASSPNPASNQPQHF.

V gene TRBV7-9 combines with J gene TRBJ1-2, with TRBD1 matching over 9 bases. The length of the CDR3 is 14 residues. Germline V lookup: CDR1 SEHNR, CDR2 FQNEAQ (reference sequence). V dropped 5 bases and J dropped 7; count of bases not matched to a gene: 8. CDR3 nucleotides: TGTGCCAGCAGCCTCGATGGGACAGGGCTTGGCTACACCTTC. It translates to CASSLDGTGLGYTF.

This clone has more than one count but fewer than ten. At one end, the junction sequence differs from germline, possibly due to a read error. The chain is built from TRBV28 and TRBJ1-5; possibly TRBD1 for D (6 bases). The CDR3 runs to 15 residues. CDR1 and CDR2 (germline): MDHEN, SYDVKM. The CDR3 bases are TGTGCCAGCAGACTAGCACAGGGCCTCAATCAACCCCAGCATTTT. Translated, it gives CASRLAQGLNQPQHF. Together with reference TRBV28 and TRBJ1-5, the CDR3 gives the full variable domain: DVKVTQSSRYLVKRTGEKVFLECVQDMDHENMFWYRQDPGLGLRLIYFSYDVKMKEKGDIPEGYSVSREKKERFSLILESASTNQTSMYLCASRLAQGLNQPQHFGDGTRLSIL.

The chain employs TRBV4-1 and TRBJ2-1; TRBD2 aligns across 10 bases. The CDR3 extends over 17 amino acids. Per the germline V gene, CDR1 is MGHRA and CDR2 is YSYEKL. The V segment lost 6 bases and the J segment 4 bases; nucleotides outside the gene matches: 12. CDR3 nucleotide sequence: TGCGCCAGCAGTCAGCGGGGGGGCGCGGAAGGGTACAATGAGCAGTTCTTC. Encoded protein: CASSQRGGAEGYNEQFF.

The gene calls are TRBV6-1 and TRBJ1-1; D is uncertain. This CDR3 contains 15 residues. Germline CDR1 is MNHNS and CDR2 is SASEGT. Trimming took 2 bases from V and 7 from J, leaving 17 bases between them. The DNA of the CDR3 is TGTGCCAGCAGTGAATTTCGGGGAATTGGGGTTGAAGCTTTCTTT. This sequence encodes CASSEFRGIGVEAFF.

In nucleotides, the CDR3 is TGTGCCAGCAGTCGAGCCGGGACTAGCCGATACAATGAGCAGTTCTTC. Protein sequence: CASSRAGTSRYNEQFF. The rearrangement uses TRBV2 and TRBJ2-1, with TRBD2 matching over 9 bases. V trimming: 5 bases; J trimming: 4 bases; junction bases outside the gene matches: 9. Germline V lookup: CDR1 SNHLY, CDR2 FYNNEI. This CDR3 region has 16 residues.

The V gene is TRBV6-6, the J gene TRBJ1-2; D is undetermined. V was clipped by 7 bases and J by 2 bases, with 11 bases between them. This CDR3 spans 13 amino acids. Germline V lookup: CDR1 MNHNY, CDR2 SVGAGI (reference sequence). The CDR3 sequence: CASNSAGNYGYTF. The CDR3 bases are TGTGCCAGCAATTCCGCGGGGAACTATGGCTACACCTTC.

V and J are TRBV7-9 and TRBJ2-1; 8 nucleotides line up with TRBD2. V dropped 3 bases and J dropped 0; count of bases not matched to a gene: 4. The CDR3 has 16 residues. The germline CDR1 and CDR2 sequences are SEHNR and FQNEAQ (reference sequence). The CDR3 spells CASSFKRESSYNEQFF. CDR3 sequence (DNA): TGTGCCAGCAGCTTCAAGCGGGAGAGCTCCTACAATGAGCAGTTCTTC.

The chain links TRBV4-1 to TRBJ2-2; D gene uncertain. Trimming shortened V by 4 bases and J by 6 bases, and 18 bases separated the two germline ends. CDR3 length: 16 amino acids. Germline V gene sequence: CDR1 MGHRA, CDR2 YSYEKL. CDR3 in amino acids: CASSPVAGVGPGELFF. The CDR3 DNA reads as TGCGCCAGCAGCCCGGTCGCTGGGGTCGGACCCGGGGAGCTGTTTTTT.

This clone is termed hyperexpanded (1% or more). The rearrangement joins TRBV6-1 to TRBJ1-1, with 7 bases lining up with TRBD1. The trim removed 6 bases at V and 3 bases at J, leaving 4 bases unmatched. The CDR3 is made up of 13 amino acids. CDR1 is MNHNS, CDR2 SASEGT, per germline. The CDR3 protein is CASRNRGYTEAFF. The CDR3 coding sequence is TGTGCCAGCAGAAACAGGGGATACACTGAAGCTTTCTTT.

The sample holds a few counts of this clone. This rearrangement joins TRBV6-6 to TRBJ2-7; TRBD2 aligns across 7 bases. Losses at the gene ends were 7 bases for V and 0 bases for J; bases not matched to a gene: 12. The germline CDR1 and CDR2 sequences are MNHNY and SVGAGI (reference sequence). The length of the CDR3 is 16 residues. CDR3 DNA: TGTGCCAGCATCGCCGATGTCACTAGCGACTCCTACGAGCAGTACTTC. Its protein product is CASIADVTSDSYEQYF.

The chain recombines TRBV7-9 with TRBJ2-3, with 10 positions matching TRBD1. V shed 3 bases and J 5 bases; nucleotides not matched to a gene: 5. Germline V gene data show CDR1 as SEHNR and CDR2 as FQNEAQ (reference sequence). The CDR3 sequence is 15 residues long. The CDR3 sequence is CASSFDRGRGDTQYF. The CDR3 region has the DNA TGTGCCAGCAGCTTCGACAGGGGGCGAGGAGATACGCAGTATTTT.

The rearrangement uses TRBV27 and TRBJ1-1, with 7 positions matching TRBD1. The CDR3 has 13 residues. Germline trimming cut 6 bases from V and 11 bases from J; bases unmatched to any gene: 12. Germline lookup yields CDR1 MNHEY and CDR2 SMNVEV (reference sequence). CDR3 bases: TGTGCCAGCAGCGTGGAGGGGGCTGCCTCGGCTTTCTTT. Its translation: CASSVEGAASAFF.

The rearrangement links TRBV5-4 to TRBJ2-3; the match to TRBD1 covers 8 bases. The CDR3 has 15 residues. V gave up 0 bases and J gave up 3 bases; unmatched junction bases: 3. The germline V gene encodes CDR1 SGHNT and CDR2 YYREEE (reference sequence). For the CDR3, the DNA is TGTGCCAGCAGCTTGGGCGGACAGGGTACAGATACGCAGTATTTT. Residues: CASSLGGQGTDTQYF.

This sequence joins TRBV7-8 and TRBJ2-7; 7 bases align to TRBD1. V trimming: 5 bases; J trimming: 2 bases; junction bases outside the gene matches: 12. Germline-derived CDR1 and CDR2 are SGHVS and FQNEAQ. This CDR3 region has 16 residues. The DNA for the CDR3 is TGTGCCAGCAGCCCAAGGACCCGGGACAGCCCCTACGAGCAGTACTTC. This gives the protein CASSPRTRDSPYEQYF.

This rearrangement joins TRBV6-5 to TRBJ1-5, with 9 bases aligning to TRBD1. Trimming cost V 6 bases and J 1 base; bases outside gene matches: 4. The CDR3 contains 15 residues. Germline lookup yields CDR1 MNHEY and CDR2 SVGAGI. The CDR3 coding sequence is TGTGCCAGCAGCCGGACAGGGGTCAGCAATCAGCCCCAGCATTTT. This codes for CASSRTGVSNQPQHF.

The J gene is TRBJ2-2, the V gene TRBV6-1; D not resolved. V lost 1 base to trimming and J lost 4 bases, with 7 bases between them. Germline CDR1 is MNHNS and CDR2 is SASEGT. The CDR3 has 14 amino acids. CDR3 sequence: CASSEGSFTGELFF. CDR3 nucleotides: TGTGCCAGCAGTGAAGGAAGTTTCACCGGGGAGCTGTTTTTT.